The 6 T cell receptor beta chains in this list originate from one sample, sequenced in a study of T cell responses to AZD1222 COVID-19 vaccine. Method: immunoSEQ multiplex PCR; TCRdb's copy keeps in-frame clones and lacks some. The sample records around 100,000 clones, approximately 90% being singletons. The starting material was peripheral blood, obtained on day 0 of AZD1222 vaccination. The receptors originated from an adult in good health.

The chain is built from TRBV23-1 and TRBJ1-1, with D possibly matching TRBD1 (5 bases). TRBV23-1 is an ORF; its function is uncertain. Between the trimmed V and J ends, which lost 4 bases and 0 bases, there was a span of 15 bases. This CDR3 spans 16 amino acids. DNA of the CDR3: TGCGCCAGCAGTCCGCCTAATCCGACAGTGAACACTGAAGCTTTCTTT. Protein sequence: CASSPPNPTVNTEAFF.

A remark on this clone: The missing conserved phenylalanine or tryptophan at the end of this CDR3 makes a read error likely. CDR3 amino acids: CASSFKGESPLHL. Written as DNA, the CDR3 is TGCGCCAGCAGCTTCAAAGGGGAATCACCCCTCCACCTT. The J gene is TRBJ1-6, the V gene TRBV5-1, with a weak D call TRBD1 (5 bases). The CDR3 has 13 residues. Germline V gene lookup returns CDR1 SGHRS and CDR2 YFSETQ. V shed 2 bases and J shed 10 bases, with 10 bases lying between them.

The rearrangement links TRBV7-9 to TRBJ2-2; 7 bases agree with TRBD1. CDR3 length: 13 amino acids. V was clipped by 5 bases and J by 7 bases; unmatched bases: 4. Germline V gene data show CDR1 as SEHNR and CDR2 as FQNEAQ (reference sequence). CDR3 bases: TGTGCCAGCAGCCCAACAGGGGACGGGGAGCTGTTTTTT. This translates into CASSPTGDGELFF.

The genes are TRBV7-3 and TRBJ2-1; D not certain. The CDR3 is 14 residues long. Deletions cut 2 bases from V and 3 bases from J, with 8 bases between. Germline V gives CDR1 SGHTA, CDR2 FQGTGA. CDR3 bases: TGTGCCAGCAGCTTACACGGAGACTACAATGAGCAGTTCTTC. Its translation is CASSLHGDYNEQFF.

This chain links TRBV7-8 with TRBJ1-2; D unresolved. From germline, CDR1 is SGHVS and CDR2 FQNEAQ. This CDR3 comprises 13 residues. V was pared by 5 bases and J by 3 bases, with 10 bases between. For the CDR3, the DNA is TGTGCCAGCAGCCCCCCCGATGACTATGGCTACACCTTC. As protein: CASSPPDDYGYTF.

The chain carries TRBV2 and TRBJ1-2; tentative D call: TRBD1 (5 bases). Germline CDR1 is SNHLY and CDR2 is FYNNEI. The CDR3 runs to 14 residues. V was clipped by 8 bases and J by 1 base, with 14 bases between them. The CDR3 nucleotides are TGTGCCAGCCGAAATTACAGGAGTAACTATGGCTACACCTTC. This encodes CASRNYRSNYGYTF.